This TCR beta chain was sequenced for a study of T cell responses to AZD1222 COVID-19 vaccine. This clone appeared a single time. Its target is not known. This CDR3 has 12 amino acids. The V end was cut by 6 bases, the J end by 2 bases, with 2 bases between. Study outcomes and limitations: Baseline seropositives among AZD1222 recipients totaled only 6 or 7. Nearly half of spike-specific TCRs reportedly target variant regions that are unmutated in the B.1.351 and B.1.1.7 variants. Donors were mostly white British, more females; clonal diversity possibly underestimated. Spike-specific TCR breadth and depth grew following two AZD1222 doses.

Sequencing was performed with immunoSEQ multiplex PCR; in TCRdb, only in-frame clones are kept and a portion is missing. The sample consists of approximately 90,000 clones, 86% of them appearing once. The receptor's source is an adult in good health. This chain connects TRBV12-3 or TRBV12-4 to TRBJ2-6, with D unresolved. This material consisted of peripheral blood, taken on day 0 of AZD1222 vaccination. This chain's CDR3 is CASRAGANVLTF. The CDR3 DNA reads TGTGCCAGCAGGGCTGGGGCCAACGTCCTGACTTTC.